This T cell receptor beta chain originates from a study of cytomegalovirus exposure and HLA in healthy donors. Overall study results and limits: There were some public TCRs occurring in many donors, but most TCR sequences were rare. In a later analysis, TCR beta V- and J-gene trimming was associated with a missense DCLRE1C variant.

Details on this clone: As yet, its antigen is unknown.

Each donor was nominally healthy when sampled (though unrecorded immune exposures were likely). Vbeta (60) and Jbeta (13) primers were used in the PCR. TCRdb's table, derived via immunoSEQ multiplex PCR, lists solely in-frame clones and lacks some. The sample has about 100,000 clones; 65% are singletons. Germline CDR1 SGHTA, CDR2 FQGNSA. CDR3 length equals 14 residues. The ends were cut back, 6 bases at V and 7 bases at J, with 17 bases in the middle. Sequenced sample: PBMCs. This clonotype was obtained from a man aged 25-45 years in good health and CMV-seropositive. The chain couples TRBV7-2 to TRBJ2-3; the D is unclear. Written as DNA, the CDR3 is TGTGCCAGCAGTTCTCCAGTTTCTCGCTATACGCAGTATTTT. This translates into CASSSPVSRYTQYF.